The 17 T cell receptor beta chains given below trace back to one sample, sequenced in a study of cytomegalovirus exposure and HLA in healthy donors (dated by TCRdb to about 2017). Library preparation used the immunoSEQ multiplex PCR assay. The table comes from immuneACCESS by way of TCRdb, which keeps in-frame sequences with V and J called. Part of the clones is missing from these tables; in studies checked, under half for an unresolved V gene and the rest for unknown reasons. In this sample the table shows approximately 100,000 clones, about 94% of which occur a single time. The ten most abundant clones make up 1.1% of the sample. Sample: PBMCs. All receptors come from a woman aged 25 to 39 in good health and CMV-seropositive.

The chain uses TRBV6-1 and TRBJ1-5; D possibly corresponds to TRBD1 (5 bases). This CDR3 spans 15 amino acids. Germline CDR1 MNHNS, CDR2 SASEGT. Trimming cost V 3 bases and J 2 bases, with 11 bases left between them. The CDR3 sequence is CASSDSAGGNQPQHF. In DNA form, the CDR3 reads TGTGCCAGCAGTGATTCGGCGGGGGGCAATCAGCCCCAGCATTTT.

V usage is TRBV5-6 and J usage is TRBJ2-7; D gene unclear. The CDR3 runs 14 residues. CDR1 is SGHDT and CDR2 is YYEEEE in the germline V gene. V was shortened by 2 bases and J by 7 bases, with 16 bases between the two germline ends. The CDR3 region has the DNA TGTGCCAGCAGCTTAGATCGGTCTTTCCGAGAGCAGTACTTC. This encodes CASSLDRSFREQYF.

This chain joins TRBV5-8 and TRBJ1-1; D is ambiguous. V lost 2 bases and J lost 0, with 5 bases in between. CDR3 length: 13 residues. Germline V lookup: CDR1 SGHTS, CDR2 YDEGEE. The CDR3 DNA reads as TGTGCCAGCAGCTTATACTTGAACACTGAAGCTTTCTTT. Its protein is CASSLYLNTEAFF.

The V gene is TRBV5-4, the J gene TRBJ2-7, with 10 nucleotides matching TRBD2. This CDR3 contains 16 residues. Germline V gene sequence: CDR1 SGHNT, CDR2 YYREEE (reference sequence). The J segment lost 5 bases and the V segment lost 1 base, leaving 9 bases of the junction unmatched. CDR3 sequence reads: CASSLWLAGVDDEQYF. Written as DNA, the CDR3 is TGTGCCAGCAGCTTGTGGCTAGCGGGAGTGGATGACGAGCAGTACTTC.

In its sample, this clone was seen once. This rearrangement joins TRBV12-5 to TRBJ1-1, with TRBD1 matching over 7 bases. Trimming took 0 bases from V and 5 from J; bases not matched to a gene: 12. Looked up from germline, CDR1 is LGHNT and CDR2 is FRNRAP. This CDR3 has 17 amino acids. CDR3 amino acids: CASGLVSLGQMTTEAFF. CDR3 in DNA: TGTGCTAGTGGTTTGGTTTCTTTGGGACAGATGACGACTGAAGCTTTCTTT.

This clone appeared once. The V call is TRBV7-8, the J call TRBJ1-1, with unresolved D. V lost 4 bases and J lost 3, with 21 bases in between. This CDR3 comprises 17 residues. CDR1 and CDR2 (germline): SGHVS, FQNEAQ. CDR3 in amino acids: CASSSRVNRGGDTEAFF. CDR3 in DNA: TGTGCCAGCAGCTCCCGGGTTAACAGAGGCGGGGACACTGAAGCTTTCTTT.

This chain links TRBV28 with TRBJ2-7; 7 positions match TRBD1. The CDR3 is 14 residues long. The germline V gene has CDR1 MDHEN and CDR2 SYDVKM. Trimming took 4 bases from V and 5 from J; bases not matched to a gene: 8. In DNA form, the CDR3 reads TGTGCCAGCAGTTCTCGACAGGGAGCCAACGAGCAGTACTTC. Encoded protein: CASSSRQGANEQYF.

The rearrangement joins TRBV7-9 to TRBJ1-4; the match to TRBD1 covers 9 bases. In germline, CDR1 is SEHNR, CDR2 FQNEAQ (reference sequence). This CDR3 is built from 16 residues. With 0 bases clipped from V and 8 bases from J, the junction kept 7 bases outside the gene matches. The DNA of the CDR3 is TGTGCCAGCAGCTTAGCTCACAGGGGGCTACCAGAAAAACTGTTTTTT. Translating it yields CASSLAHRGLPEKLFF.

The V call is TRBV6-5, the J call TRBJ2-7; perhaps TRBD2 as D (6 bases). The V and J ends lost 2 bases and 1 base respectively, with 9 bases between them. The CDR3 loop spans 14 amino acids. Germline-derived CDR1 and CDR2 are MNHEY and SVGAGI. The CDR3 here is CASSYGGRSYEQYF. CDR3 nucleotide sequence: TGTGCCAGCAGTTACGGGGGGAGATCCTACGAGCAGTACTTC.

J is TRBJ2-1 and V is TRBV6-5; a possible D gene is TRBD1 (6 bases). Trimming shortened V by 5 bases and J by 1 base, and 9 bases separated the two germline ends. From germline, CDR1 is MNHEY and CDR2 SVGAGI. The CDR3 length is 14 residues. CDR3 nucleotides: TGTGCCAGCAGTCAGGACAGTTCCTACAATGAGCAGTTCTTC. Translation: CASSQDSSYNEQFF.

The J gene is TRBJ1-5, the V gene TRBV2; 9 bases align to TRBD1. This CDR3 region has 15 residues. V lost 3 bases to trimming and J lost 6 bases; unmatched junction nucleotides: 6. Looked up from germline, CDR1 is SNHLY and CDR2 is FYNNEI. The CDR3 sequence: CASSEEGQGSQPQHF. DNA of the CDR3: TGTGCCAGCAGTGAGGAGGGACAGGGTTCTCAGCCCCAGCATTTT.

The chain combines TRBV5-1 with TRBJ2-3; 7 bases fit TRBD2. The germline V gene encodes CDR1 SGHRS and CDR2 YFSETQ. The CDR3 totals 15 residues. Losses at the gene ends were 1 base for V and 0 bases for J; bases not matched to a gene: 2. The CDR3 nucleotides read TGCGCCAGCAGCTTGAGCGGGGCTAGCACAGATACGCAGTATTTT. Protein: CASSLSGASTDTQYF.

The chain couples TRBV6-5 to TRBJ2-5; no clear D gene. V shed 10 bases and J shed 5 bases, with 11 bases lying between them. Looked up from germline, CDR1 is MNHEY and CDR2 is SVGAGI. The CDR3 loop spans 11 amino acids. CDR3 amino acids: CATSSLETQYF. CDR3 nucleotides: TGTGCCACCTCCTCCCTGGAGACCCAGTACTTC.

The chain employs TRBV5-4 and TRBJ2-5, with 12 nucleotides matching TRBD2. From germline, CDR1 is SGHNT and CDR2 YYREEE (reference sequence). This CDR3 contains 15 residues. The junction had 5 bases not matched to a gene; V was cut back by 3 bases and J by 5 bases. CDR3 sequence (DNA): TGTGCCAGCAGCTCCGGACTAGCGGGACGGGAGACCCAGTACTTC. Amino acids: CASSSGLAGRETQYF. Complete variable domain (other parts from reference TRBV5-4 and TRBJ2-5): ETGVTQSPTHLIKTRGQQVTLRCSSQSGHNTVSWYQQALGQGPQFIFQYYREEENGRGNFPPRFSGLQFPNYSSELNVNALELDDSALYLCASSSGLAGRETQYFGPGTRLLVL.

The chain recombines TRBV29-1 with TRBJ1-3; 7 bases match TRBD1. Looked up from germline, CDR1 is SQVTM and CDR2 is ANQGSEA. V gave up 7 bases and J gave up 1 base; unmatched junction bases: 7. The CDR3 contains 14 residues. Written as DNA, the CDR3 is TGCAGCGCCTCCGACAGGGTTTCTGGAAACACCATATATTTT. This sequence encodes CSASDRVSGNTIYF.

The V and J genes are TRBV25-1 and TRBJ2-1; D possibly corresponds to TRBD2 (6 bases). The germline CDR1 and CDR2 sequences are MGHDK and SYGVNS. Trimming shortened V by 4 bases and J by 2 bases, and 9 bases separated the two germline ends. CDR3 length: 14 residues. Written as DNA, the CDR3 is TGTGCCAGCAGTGGGGACTCCGCCTACAATGAGCAGTTCTTC. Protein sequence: CASSGDSAYNEQFF.

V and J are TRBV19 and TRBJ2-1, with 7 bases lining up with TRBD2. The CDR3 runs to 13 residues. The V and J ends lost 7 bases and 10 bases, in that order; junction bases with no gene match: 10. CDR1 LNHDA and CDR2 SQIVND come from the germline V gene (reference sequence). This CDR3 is CASTGTTHLEQFF. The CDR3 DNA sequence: TGTGCCAGTACCGGGACTACTCATCTGGAGCAGTTCTTC.